The clone carrying this T cell receptor beta chain was detected ten times or more. No antigen is known for it. This sample stems from a study of tumor-infiltrating lymphocytes in primary liver carcinoma. Study at large: Each of the growths was stage T1-T3 N0M0, extending roughly 4.2 to 10 cm across.

General study findings and limits: A significantly higher top-250-clone fraction was found in tumors than in blood (p = 0.039).

The CDR3 has 16 residues. Looked up from germline, CDR1 is MGHRA and CDR2 is YSYEKL. V lost 3 bases to trimming and J lost 4 bases, with 16 bases between them. Germline DNA was extracted alongside blood RNA, which was obtained from unsorted whole blood. Reverse transcription of 500 to 650 ng total RNA with a constant-region primer produced TCR beta cDNA. Three nested multiplex PCR rounds, a slightly modified ARM-PCR method, built the TCR beta libraries. Primers for the first two PCR rounds were TRBV1-TRBV30 forward primers and a C-beta reverse primer (around 10 cycles per round). TCRdb re-called the multiplex PCR reads with MiXCR, one entry per CDR3 protein. The data hold approximately 300,000 distinct CDR3 sequences, with 50% to 70% observed a single time.

The sequenced sample consisted of peripheral blood. The gene calls are TRBV4-1 and TRBJ2-1; possibly TRBD2 for D (6 bases). This clonotype was sampled from a man aged 40-50 years with primary liver carcinoma and hepatitis B virus infection. The CDR3 coding sequence is TGCGCCAGCAGCCATGTCGGGAGAGTGGATTACAATGAGCAGTTCTTC. This codes for CASSHVGRVDYNEQFF.